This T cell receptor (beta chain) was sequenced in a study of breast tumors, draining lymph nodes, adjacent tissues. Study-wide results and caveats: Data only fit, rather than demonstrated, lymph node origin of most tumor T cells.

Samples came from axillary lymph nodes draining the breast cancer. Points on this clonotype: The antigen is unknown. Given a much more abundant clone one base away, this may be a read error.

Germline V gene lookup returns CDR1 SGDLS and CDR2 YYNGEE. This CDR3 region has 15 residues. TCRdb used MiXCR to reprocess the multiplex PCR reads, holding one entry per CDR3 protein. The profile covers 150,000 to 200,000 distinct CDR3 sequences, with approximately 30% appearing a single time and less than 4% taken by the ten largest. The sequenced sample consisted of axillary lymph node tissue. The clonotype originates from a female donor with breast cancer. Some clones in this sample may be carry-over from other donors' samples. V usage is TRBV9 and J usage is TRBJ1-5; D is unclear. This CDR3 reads CASSASPGHNQPPHF. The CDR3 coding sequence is TGTGCCAGCAGCGCCTCCCCCGGGCACAATCAGCCCCCGCATTTT.